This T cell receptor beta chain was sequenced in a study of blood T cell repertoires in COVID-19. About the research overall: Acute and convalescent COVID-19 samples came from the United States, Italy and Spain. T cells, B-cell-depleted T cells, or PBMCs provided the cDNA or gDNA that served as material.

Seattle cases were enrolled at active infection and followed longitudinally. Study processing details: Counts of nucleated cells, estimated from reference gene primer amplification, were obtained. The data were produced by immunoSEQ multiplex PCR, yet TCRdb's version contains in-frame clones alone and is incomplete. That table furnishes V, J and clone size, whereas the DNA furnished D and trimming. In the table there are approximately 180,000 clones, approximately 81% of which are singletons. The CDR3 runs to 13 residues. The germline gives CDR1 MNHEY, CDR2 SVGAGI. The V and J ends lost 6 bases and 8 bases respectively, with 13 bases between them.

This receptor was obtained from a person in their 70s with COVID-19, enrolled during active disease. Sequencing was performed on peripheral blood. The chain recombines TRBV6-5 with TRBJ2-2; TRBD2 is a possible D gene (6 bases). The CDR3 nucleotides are TGTGCCAGCAGGGTGGGGAGGACTGGGGAGCTGTTTTTT. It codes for CASRVGRTGELFF.